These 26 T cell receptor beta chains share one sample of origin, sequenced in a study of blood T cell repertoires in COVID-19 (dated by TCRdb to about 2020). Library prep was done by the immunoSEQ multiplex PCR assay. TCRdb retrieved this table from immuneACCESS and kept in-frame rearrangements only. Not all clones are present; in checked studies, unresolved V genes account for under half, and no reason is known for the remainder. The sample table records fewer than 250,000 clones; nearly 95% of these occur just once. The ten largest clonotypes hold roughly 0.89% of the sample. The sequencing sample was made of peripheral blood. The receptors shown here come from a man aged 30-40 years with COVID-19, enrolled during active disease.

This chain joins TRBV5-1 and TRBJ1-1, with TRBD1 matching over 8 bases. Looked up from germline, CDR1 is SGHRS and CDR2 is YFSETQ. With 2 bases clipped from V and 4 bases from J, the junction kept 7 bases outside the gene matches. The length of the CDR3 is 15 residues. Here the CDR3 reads CASSFGTGVRTEAFF. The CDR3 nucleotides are TGCGCCAGCAGCTTTGGGACAGGCGTGCGCACTGAAGCTTTCTTT.

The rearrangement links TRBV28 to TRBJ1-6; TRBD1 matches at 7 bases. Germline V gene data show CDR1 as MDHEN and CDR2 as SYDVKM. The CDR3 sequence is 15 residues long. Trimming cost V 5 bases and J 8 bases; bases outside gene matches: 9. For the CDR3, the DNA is TGTGCCAGCAGTCCCCAGGGGGGATTGGATTCACCCCTCCACTTT. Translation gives CASSPQGGLDSPLHF.

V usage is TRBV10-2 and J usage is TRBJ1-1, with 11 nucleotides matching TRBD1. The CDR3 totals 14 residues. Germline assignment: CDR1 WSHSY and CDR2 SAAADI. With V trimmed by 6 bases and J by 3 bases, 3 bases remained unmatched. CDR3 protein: CASRRDRGYTEAFF. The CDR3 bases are TGCGCCAGCAGGAGGGACAGGGGGTACACTGAAGCTTTCTTT.

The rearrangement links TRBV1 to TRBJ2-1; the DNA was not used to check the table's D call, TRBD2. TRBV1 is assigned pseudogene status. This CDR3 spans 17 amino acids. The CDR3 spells CTSSPRGGAGSYNEQFF. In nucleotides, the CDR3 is TGCACCAGCAGCCCCCGAGGGGGGGCAGGTTCCTACAATGAGCAGTTCTTC.

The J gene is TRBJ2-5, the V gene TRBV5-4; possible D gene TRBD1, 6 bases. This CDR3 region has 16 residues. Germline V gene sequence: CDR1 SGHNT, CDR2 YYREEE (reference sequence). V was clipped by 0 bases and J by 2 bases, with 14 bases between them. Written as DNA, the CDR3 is TGTGCCAGCAGCTTGGCTGGGCAGGGGTTACAAGAGACCCAGTACTTC. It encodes CASSLAGQGLQETQYF.

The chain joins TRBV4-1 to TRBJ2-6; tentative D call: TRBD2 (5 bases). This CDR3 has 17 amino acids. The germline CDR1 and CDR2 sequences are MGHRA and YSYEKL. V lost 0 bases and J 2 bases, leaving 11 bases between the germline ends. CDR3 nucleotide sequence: TGCGCCAGCAGCCAAGAATTGGGAGCTCCTGGGGCCAACGTCCTGACTTTC. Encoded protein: CASSQELGAPGANVLTF.

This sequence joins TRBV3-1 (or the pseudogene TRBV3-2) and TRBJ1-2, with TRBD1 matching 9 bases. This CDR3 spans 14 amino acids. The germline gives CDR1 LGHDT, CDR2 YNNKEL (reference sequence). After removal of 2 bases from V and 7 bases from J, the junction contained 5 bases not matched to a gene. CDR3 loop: CASSQSVTGGGYTF. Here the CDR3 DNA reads TGTGCCAGCAGCCAATCCGTGACAGGGGGTGGCTACACCTTC.

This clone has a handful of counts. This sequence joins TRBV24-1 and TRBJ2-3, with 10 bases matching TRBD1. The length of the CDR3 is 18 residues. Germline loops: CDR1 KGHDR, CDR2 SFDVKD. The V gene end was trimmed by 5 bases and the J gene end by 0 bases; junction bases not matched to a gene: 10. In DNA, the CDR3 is TGTGCCACCAGTGGCCCAACCGGGACAGGGGTTAGCACAGATACGCAGTATTTT. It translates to CATSGPTGTGVSTDTQYF.

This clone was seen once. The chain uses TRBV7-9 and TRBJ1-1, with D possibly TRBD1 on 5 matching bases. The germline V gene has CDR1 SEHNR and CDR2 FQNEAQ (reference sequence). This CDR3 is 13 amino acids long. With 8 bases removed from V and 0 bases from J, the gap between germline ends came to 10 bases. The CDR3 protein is CASGGKMNTEAFF. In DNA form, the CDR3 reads TGTGCCAGCGGGGGGAAGATGAACACTGAAGCTTTCTTT. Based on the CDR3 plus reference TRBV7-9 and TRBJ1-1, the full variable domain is DTGVSQNPRHKITKRGQNVTFRCDPISEHNRLYWYRQTLGQGPEFLTYFQNEAQLEKSRLLSDRFSAERPKGSFSTLEIQRTEQGDSAMYLCASGGKMNTEAFFGQGTRLTVV.

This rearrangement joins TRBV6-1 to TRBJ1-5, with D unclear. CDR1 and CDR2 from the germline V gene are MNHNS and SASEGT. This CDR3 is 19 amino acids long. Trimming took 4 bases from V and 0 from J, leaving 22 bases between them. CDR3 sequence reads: CASSVVRSRYFVSNQPQHF. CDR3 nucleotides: TGTGCCAGCAGTGTGGTGAGAAGCCGTTACTTCGTTAGCAATCAGCCCCAGCATTTT.

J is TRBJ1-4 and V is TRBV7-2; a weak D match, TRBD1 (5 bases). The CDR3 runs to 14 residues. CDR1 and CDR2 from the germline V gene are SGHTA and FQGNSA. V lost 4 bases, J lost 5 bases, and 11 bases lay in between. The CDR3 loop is CASSYDSGNEKLFF. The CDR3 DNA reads TGTGCCAGCAGCTATGACAGCGGGAATGAAAAACTGTTTTTT.

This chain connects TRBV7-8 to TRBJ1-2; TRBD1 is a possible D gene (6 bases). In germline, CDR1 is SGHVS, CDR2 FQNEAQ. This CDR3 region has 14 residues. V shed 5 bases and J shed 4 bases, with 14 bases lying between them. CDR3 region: CASSRVGASYGYTF. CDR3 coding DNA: TGTGCCAGCAGCCGAGTGGGGGCGAGCTATGGCTACACCTTC. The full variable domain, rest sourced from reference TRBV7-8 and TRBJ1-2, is GAGVSQSPRYKVAKRGQDVALRCDPISGHVSLFWYQQALGQGPEFLTYFQNEAQLDKSGLPSDRFFAERPEGSVSTLKIQRTQQEDSAVYLCASSRVGASYGYTFGSGTRLTVV.

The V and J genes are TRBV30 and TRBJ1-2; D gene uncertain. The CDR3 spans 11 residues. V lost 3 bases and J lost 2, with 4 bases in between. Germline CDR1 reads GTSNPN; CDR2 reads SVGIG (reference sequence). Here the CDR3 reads CAWSTNYGYTF. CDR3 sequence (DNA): TGTGCCTGGAGCACAAACTATGGCTACACCTTC.

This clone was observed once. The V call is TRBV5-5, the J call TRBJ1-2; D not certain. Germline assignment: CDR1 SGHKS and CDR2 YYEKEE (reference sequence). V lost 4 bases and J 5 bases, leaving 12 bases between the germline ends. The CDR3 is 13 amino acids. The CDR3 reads CASSHTSSYGYTF. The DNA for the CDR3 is TGTGCCAGCAGCCATACGTCCAGTTATGGCTACACCTTC.

CDR3 DNA sequence: TGTGCCAGCAGCCGAGGGGGAAGGTCGGACCTTTACACCTTC. Translation: CASSRGGRSDLYTF. The chain has TRBV11-1 and TRBJ1-2; a weak D match, TRBD1 (6 bases). This CDR3 region has 14 residues. Germline-derived CDR1 and CDR2 are SGHAT and FQDESV (reference sequence). Trimming removed 5 bases from V and 11 bases from J, with 21 bases in between.

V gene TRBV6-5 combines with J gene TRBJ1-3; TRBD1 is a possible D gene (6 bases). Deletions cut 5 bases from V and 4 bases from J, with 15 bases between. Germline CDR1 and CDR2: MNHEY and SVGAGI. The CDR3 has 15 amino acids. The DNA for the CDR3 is TGTGCCAGCAGTCTACAGGGAACACCCGGAAACACCATATATTTT. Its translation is CASSLQGTPGNTIYF.

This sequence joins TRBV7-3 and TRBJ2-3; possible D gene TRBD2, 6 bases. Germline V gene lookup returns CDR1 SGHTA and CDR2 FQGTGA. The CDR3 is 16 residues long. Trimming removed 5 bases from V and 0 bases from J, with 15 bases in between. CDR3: CASSGSLAPSTDTQYF. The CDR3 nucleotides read TGTGCCAGCAGCGGATCACTAGCCCCAAGCACAGATACGCAGTATTTT.

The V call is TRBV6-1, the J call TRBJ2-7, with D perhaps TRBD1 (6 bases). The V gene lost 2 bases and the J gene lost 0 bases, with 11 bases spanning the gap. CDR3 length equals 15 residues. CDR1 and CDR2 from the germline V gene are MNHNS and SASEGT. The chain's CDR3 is CASSERGHRSYEQYF. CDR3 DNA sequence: TGTGCCAGCAGTGAACGGGGACACCGCTCCTACGAGCAGTACTTC.

The CDR3: CASSPRRGRSGYTF. CDR3 bases: TGTGCCAGCAGCCCGCGGCGGGGGCGGAGTGGCTACACCTTC. The rearrangement links TRBV9 to TRBJ1-2, with a tentative D call TRBD1 (6 bases). Per germline, CDR1 SGDLS and CDR2 YYNGEE. The length of the CDR3 is 14 residues. V was cut by 4 bases and J by 7 bases, with 17 bases left in between.

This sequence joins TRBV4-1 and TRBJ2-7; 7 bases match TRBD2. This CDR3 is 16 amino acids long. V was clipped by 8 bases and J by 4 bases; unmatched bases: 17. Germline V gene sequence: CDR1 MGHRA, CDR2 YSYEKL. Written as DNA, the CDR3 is TGCGCCAGCCAAACGACCTATAGCGGGCGACCTTACGAGCAGTACTTC. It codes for CASQTTYSGRPYEQYF.

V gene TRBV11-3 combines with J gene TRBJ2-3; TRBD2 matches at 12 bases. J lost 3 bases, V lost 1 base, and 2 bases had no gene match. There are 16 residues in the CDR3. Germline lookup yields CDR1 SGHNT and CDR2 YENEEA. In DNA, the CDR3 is TGTGCCAGCAGCTTAGCTAGCGGGGGGGGAACAGATACGCAGTATTTT. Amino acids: CASSLASGGGTDTQYF.

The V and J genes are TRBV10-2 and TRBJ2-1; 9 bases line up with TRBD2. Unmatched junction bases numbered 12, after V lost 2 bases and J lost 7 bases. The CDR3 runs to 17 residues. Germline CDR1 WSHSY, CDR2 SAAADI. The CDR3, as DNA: TGCGCCAGCAGTGAGCTGGGACTAGCCCTAGGGGATAATGAGCAGTTCTTC. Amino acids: CASSELGLALGDNEQFF.

CDR3 loop: CASSLGAGGTEAFF. CDR3 sequence (DNA): TGTGCCAGCAGTTTAGGGGCGGGGGGCACTGAAGCTTTCTTT. The chain combines TRBV27 with TRBJ1-1, with D perhaps TRBD1 (5 bases). Germline V gives CDR1 MNHEY, CDR2 SMNVEV (reference sequence). V lost 2 bases and J 4 bases, leaving 11 bases between the germline ends. The CDR3 covers 14 residues.

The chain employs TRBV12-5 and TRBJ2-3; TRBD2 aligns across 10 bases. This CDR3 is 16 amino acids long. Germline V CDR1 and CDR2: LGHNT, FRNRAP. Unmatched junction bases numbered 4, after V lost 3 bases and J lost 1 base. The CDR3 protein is CASGFSGGAGTDTQYF. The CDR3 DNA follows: TGTGCTAGTGGTTTCAGCGGGGGGGCAGGCACAGATACGCAGTATTTT.

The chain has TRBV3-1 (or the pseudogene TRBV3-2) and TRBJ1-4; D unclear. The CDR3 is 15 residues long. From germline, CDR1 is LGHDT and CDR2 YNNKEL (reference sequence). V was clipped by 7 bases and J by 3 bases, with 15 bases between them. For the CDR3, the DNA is TGTGCCAGCAAAAGGTCGGGTATTGCTAATGAAAAACTGTTTTTT. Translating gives CASKRSGIANEKLFF.

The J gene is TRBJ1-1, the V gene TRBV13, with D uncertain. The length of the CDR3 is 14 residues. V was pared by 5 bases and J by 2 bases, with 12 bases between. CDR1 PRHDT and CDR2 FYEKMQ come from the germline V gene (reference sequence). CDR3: CASSPRITNTEAFF. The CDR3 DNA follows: TGTGCCAGCAGCCCTCGAATCACTAACACTGAAGCTTTCTTT.